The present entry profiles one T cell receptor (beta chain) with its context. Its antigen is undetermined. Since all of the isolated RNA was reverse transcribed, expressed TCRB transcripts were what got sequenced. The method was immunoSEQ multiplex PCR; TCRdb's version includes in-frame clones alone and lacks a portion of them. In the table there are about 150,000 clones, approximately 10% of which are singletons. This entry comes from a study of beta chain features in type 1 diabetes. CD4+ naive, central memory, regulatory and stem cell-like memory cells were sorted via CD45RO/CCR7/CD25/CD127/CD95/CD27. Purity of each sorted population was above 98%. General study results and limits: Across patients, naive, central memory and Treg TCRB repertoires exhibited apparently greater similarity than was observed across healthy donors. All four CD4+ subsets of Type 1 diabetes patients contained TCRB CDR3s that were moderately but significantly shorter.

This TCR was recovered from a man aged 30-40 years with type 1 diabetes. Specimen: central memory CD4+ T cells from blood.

The CDR3 DNA sequence: TGTGCCAGCAGCACTAGAGAGGGCGGGGAGCTGTTTTTT. This codes for CASSTREGGELFF. The chain is built from TRBV7-8 and TRBJ2-2, with TRBD2 as a possible D gene (5 bases). The germline CDR1 and CDR2 sequences are SGHVS and FQNEAQ. V lost 5 bases, J lost 7 bases, and 11 bases lay in between. CDR3 length equals 13 residues.